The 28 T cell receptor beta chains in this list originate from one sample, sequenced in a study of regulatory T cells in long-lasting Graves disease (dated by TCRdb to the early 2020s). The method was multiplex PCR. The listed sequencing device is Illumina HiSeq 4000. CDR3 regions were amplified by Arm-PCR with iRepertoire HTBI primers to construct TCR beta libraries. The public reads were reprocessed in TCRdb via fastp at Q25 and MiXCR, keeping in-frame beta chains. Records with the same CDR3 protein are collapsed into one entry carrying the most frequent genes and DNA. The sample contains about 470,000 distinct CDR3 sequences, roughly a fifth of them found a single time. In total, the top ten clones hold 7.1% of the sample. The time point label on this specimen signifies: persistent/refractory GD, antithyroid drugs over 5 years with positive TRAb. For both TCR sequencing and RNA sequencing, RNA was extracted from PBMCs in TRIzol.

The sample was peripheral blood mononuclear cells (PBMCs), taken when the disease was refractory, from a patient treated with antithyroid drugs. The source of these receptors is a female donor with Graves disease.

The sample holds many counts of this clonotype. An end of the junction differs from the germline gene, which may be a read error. As DNA, the CDR3 is TGTGCCAACAGTCCCACGACAGGATTTAATGAAAAACTGTTTTTT. Its protein is CANSPTTGFNEKLFF. V usage is TRBV27 and J usage is TRBJ1-4; possible D gene TRBD1, 6 bases. This CDR3 contains 15 residues. Per the germline V gene, CDR1 is MNHEY and CDR2 is SMNVEV (reference sequence).

The CDR3 region is CATSRDHPFGSATYEQYF. CDR3 nucleotide sequence: TGTGCCACCAGCAGAGATCACCCCTTTGGCAGCGCTACCTACGAGCAGTACTTC. The V gene is TRBV15, the J gene TRBJ2-7; no definite D call. V gave up 0 bases and J gave up 2 bases, with 20 bases separating them. The CDR3 is 18 amino acids. The germline V gene encodes CDR1 LNHNV and CDR2 YYDKDF (reference sequence).

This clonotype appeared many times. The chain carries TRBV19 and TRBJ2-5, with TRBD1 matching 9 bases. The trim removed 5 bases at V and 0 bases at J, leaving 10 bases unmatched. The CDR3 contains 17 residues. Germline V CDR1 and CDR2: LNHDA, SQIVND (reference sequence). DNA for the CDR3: TGTGCCAGTAGTCCTGGACAGGGGCGTTGGTACCAAGAGACCCAGTACTTC. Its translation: CASSPGQGRWYQETQYF.

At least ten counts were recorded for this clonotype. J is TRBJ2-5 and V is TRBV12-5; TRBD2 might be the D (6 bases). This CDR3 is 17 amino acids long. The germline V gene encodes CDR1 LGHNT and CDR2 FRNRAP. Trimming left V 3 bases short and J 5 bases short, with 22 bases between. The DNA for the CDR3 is TGTGCTAGTGGTTTAGGGACTCTGTCGGGGCCAGGGGAGACCCAGTACTTC. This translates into CASGLGTLSGPGETQYF.

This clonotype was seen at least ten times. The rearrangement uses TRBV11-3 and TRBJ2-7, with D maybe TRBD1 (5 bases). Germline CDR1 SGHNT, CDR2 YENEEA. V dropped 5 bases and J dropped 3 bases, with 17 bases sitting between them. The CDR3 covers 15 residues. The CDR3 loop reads CASSALETANYEQYF. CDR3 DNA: TGTGCCAGCAGCGCACTCGAGACAGCCAACTACGAGCAGTACTTC. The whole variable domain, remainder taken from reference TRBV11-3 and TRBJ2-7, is EAGVVQSPRYKIIEKKQPVAFWCNPISGHNTLYWYLQNLGQGPELLIRYENEEAVDDSQLPKDRFSAERLKGVDSTLKIQPAELGDSAVYLCASSALETANYEQYFGPGTRLTVT.

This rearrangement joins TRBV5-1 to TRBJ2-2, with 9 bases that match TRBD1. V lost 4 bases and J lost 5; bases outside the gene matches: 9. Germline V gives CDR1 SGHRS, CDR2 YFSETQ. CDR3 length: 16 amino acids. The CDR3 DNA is TGCGCCAGCAGCGAAGCCGGGACAGGGTCAACCGGGGAGCTGTTTTTT. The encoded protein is CASSEAGTGSTGELFF.

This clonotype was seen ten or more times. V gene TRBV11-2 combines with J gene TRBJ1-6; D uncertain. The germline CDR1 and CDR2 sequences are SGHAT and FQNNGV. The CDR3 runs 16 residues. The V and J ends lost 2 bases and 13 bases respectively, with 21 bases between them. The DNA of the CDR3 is TGTGCCAGCAGCTTAATCCGCGAGGGTATGGGGAGTCCCCTCCACTTT. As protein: CASSLIREGMGSPLHF.

DNA for the CDR3: TGTGCCAGCAGCTACCGGACGGAAGATACGCAGTATTTT. Translation gives CASSYRTEDTQYF. The chain recombines TRBV11-2 with TRBJ2-3, with D unresolved. With 4 bases removed from V and 5 bases from J, the gap between germline ends came to 10 bases. The CDR3 contains 13 residues. Germline CDR1 is SGHAT and CDR2 is FQNNGV.

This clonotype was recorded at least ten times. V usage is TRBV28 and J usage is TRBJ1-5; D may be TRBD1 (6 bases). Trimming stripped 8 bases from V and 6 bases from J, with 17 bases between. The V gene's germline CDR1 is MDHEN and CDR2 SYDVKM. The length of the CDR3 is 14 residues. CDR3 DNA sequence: TGTGCCAGCGTTCTGCGGGGGCGAACTCAGCCCCAGCATTTT. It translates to CASVLRGRTQPQHF.

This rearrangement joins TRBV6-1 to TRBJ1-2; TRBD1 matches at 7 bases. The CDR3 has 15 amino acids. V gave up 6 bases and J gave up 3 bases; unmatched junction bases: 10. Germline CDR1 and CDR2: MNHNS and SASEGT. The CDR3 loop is CASSTPGQGDYGYTF. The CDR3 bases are TGTGCCAGCAGCACCCCGGGGCAGGGGGACTATGGCTACACCTTC.

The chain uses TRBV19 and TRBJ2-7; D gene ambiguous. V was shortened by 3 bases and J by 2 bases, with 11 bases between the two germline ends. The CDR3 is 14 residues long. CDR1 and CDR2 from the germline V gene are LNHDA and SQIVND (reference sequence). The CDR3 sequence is CASSMGLFPYEQYF. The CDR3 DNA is TGTGCCAGTAGTATGGGCCTCTTCCCCTACGAGCAGTACTTC.

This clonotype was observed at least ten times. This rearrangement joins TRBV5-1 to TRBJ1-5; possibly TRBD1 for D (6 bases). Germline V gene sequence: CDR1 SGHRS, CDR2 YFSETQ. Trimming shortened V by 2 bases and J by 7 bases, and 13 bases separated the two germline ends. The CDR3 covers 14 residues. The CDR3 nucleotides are TGCGCCAGCAGCTTAGGGGGTTTAGGGCAGCCCCAGCATTTT. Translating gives CASSLGGLGQPQHF.

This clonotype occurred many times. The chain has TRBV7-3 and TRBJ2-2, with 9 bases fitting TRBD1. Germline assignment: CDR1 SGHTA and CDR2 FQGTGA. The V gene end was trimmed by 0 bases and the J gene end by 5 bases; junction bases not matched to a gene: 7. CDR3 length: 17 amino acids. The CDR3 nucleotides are TGTGCCAGCAGCTTAACCCTTGGGGGACAGGGTACCGGGGAGCTGTTTTTT. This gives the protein CASSLTLGGQGTGELFF.

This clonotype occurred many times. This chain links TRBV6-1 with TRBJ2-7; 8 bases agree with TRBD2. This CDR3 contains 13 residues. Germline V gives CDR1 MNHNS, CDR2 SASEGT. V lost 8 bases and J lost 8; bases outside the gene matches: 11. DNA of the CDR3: TGTGCCAGCTGGGGACTAGGTGGATCCCAGCAGTACTTC. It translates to CASWGLGGSQQYF.

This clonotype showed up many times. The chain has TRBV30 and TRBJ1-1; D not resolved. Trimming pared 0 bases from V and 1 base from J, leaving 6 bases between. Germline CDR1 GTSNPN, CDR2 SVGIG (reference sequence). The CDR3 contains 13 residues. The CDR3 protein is CAWSVARNTEAFF. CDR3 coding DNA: TGTGCCTGGAGTGTCGCAAGGAACACTGAAGCTTTCTTT. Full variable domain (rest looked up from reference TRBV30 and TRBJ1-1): SQTIHQWPATLVQPVGSPLSLECTVEGTSNPNLYWYRQAAGRGLQLLFYSVGIGQISSEVPQNLSASRPQDRQFILSSKKLLLSDSGFYLCAWSVARNTEAFFGQGTRLTVV.

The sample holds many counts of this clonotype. The CDR3 bases are TGTGCCAGCAGTGAAGCGGAGGGGGCAAAGGGCTACACCTTC. This codes for CASSEAEGAKGYTF. The genes are TRBV2 and TRBJ1-2, with 7 positions matching TRBD1. In germline, CDR1 is SNHLY, CDR2 FYNNEI. The trim removed 0 bases at V and 8 bases at J, leaving 6 bases unmatched. CDR3 length equals 14 residues.

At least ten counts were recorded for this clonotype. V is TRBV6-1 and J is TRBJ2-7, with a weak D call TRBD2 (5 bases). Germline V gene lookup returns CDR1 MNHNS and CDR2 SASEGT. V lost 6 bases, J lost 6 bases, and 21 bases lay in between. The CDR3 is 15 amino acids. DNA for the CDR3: TGTGCCAGCAGCCGGTTCGGGAACAGACCGACCGAGCAGTACTTC. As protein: CASSRFGNRPTEQYF.

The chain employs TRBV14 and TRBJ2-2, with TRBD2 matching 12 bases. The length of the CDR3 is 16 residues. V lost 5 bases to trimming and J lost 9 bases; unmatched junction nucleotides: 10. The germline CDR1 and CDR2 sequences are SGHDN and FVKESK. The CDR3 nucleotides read TGTGCCAGCAGCTCCGGGACTAGCGGGTCCCGCAGGGAGCTGTTTTTT. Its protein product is CASSSGTSGSRRELFF.

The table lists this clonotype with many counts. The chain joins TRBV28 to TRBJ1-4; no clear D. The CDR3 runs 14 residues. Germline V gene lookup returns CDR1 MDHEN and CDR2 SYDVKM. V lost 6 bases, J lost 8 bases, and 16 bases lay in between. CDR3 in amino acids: CASSRTAGFEKLFF. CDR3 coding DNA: TGTGCCAGCAGCCGGACCGCGGGTTTCGAAAAACTGTTTTTT. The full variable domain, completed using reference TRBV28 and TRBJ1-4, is DVKVTQSSRYLVKRTGEKVFLECVQDMDHENMFWYRQDPGLGLRLIYFSYDVKMKEKGDIPEGYSVSREKKERFSLILESASTNQTSMYLCASSRTAGFEKLFFGSGTQLSVL.

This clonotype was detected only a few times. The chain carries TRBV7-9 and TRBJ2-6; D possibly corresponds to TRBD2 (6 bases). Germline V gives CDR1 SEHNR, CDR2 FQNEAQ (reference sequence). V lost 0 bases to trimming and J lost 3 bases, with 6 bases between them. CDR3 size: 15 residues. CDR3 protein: CASSLAGGGANVLTF. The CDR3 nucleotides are TGTGCCAGCAGCTTAGCGGGAGGTGGGGCCAACGTCCTGACTTTC.

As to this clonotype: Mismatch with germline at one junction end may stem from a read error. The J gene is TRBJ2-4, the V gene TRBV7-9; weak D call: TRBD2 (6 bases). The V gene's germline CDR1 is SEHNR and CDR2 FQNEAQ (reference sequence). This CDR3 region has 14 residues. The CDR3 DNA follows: TGTGCCAGCAGCGCTCTCTTCGGACTACCCCACGTGTTCTTC. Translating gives CASSALFGLPHVFF.

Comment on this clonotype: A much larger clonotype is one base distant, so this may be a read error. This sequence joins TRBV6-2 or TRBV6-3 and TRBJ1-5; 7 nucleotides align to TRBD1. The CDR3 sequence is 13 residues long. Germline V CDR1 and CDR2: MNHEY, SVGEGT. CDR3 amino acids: CASSETGNQPHHF. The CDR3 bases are TGTGCCAGCAGCGAGACAGGGAATCAGCCCCATCATTTT.

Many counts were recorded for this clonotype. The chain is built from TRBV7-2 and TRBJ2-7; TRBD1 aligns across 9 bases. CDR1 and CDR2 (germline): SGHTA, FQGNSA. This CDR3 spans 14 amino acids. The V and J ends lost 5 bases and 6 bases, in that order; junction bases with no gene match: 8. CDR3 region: CASSLLGQGPEQYF. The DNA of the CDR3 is TGTGCCAGCAGCCTTCTGGGACAGGGTCCCGAGCAGTACTTC.

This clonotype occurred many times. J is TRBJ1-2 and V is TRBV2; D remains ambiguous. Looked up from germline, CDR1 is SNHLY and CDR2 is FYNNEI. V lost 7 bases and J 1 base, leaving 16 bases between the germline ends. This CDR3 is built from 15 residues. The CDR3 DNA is TGTGCCAGCATTGATGGAGACATAAGTAACTATGGCTACACCTTC. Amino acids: CASIDGDISNYGYTF.

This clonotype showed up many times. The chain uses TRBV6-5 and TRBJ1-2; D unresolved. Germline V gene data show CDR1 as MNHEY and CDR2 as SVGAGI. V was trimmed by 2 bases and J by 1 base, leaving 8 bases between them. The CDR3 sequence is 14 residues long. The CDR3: CASSYLGDNYGYTF. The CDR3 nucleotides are TGTGCCAGCAGTTACCTGGGAGATAACTATGGCTACACCTTC.

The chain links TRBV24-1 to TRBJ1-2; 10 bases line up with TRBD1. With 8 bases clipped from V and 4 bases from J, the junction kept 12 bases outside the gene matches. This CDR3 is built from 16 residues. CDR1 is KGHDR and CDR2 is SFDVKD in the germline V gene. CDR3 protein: CATTGTGAFSPYGYTF. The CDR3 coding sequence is TGTGCCACCACCGGGACAGGGGCCTTTTCTCCCTATGGCTACACCTTC.

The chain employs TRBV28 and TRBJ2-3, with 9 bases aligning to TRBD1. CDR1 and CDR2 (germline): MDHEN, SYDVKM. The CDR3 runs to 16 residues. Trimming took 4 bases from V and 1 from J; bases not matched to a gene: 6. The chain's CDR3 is CASSSTRTGGTDTQYF. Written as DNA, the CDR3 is TGTGCCAGCAGTTCCACTCGGACAGGGGGCACAGATACGCAGTATTTT.

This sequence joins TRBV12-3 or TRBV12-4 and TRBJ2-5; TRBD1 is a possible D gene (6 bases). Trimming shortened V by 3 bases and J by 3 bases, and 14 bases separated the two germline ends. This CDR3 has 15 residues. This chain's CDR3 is CASSFSIRGKETQYF. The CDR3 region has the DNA TGTGCCAGCAGTTTTAGCATCAGGGGTAAAGAGACCCAGTACTTC.